This TCR beta chain appears in the sequencing data of a study of cytomegalovirus exposure and HLA in healthy donors. Study information: Early release data held around 82 million unique TCRs from HLA-typed donors. Study results and caveats: In a later analysis, across HLA loci, associated TCR counts were highest for DRB1, lowest for HLA-C. With later analysis, a missense DCLRE1C variant became linked to TCR beta V- and J-gene trimming.

This clone was picked up one time. Its antigen is undetermined. 60 Vbeta and 13 Jbeta primers were used in PCR. Clones were read by immunoSEQ multiplex PCR, and TCRdb kept only the in-frame ones, dropping some. The sample yields about 130,000 clones, approximately 80% seen once. There are 15 residues in the CDR3. Trimming took 8 bases from V and 7 from J; bases not matched to a gene: 8. Germline CDR1 MNHNY, CDR2 SVGAGI (reference sequence). The V call is TRBV6-6, the J call TRBJ1-4, with 12 bases fitting TRBD1. The specimen sequenced was PBMCs. This clonotype was sampled from a man in his thirties or forties in good health and CMV-seronegative. CDR3 nucleotides: TGTGCCAGCGGAGGGACAGGGGGCTTGAGTGAAAAACTGTTTTTT. As protein: CASGGTGGLSEKLFF.